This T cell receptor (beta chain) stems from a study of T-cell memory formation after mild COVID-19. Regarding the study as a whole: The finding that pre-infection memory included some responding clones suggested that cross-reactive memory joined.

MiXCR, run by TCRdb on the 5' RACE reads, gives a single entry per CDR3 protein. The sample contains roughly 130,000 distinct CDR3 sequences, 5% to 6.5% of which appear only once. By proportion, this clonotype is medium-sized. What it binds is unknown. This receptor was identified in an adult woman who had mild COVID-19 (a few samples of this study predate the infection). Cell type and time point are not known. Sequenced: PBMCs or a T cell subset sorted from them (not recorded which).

The CDR3 DNA reads TGCGCCAGCAGCCGGAGCCGGGACAGGGTCTCCTACGAGCAGTACTTC. This gives the protein CASSRSRDRVSYEQYF. The V and J genes are TRBV4-3 and TRBJ2-7; 9 bases map to TRBD1. In germline, CDR1 is LGHNA, CDR2 YSLEER. The V and J ends lost 4 bases and 0 bases, in that order; junction bases with no gene match: 7. This CDR3 is built from 16 residues.